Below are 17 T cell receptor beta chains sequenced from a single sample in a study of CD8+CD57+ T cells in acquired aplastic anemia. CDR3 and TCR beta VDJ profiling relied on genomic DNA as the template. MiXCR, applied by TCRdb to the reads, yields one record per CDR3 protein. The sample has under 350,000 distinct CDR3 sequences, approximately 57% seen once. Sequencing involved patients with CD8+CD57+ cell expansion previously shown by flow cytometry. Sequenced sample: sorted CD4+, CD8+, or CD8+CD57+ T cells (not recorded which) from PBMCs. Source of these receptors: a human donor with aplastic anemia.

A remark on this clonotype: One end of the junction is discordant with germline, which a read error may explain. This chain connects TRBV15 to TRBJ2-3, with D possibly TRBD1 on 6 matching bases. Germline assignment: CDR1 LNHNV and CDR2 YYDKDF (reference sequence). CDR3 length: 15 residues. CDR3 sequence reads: CATSRGFGGTGTQYF. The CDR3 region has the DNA TGTGCCACCAGCAGGGGGTTTGGGGGCACAGGTACGCAGTATTTT.

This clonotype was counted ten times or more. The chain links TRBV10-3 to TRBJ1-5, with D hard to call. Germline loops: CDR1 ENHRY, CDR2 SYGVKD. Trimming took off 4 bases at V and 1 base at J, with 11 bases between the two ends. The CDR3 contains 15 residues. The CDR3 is CAISVDFTSNQPQHF. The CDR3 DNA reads TGTGCCATCAGTGTCGACTTTACGAGCAATCAGCCCCAGCATTTT.

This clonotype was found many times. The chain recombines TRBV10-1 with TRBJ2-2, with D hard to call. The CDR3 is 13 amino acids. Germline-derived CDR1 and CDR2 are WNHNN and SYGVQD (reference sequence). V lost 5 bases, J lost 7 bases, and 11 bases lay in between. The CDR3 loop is CASSPQLRGELFF. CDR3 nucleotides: TGCGCCAGCAGTCCACAACTTCGCGGGGAGCTGTTTTTT.

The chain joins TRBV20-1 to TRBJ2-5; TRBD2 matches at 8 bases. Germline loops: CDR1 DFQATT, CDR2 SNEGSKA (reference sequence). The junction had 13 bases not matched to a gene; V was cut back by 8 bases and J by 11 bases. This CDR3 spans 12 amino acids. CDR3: CSLGGAYNEQYF. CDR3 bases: TGCAGTCTCGGGGGGGCCTACAATGAGCAGTACTTC.

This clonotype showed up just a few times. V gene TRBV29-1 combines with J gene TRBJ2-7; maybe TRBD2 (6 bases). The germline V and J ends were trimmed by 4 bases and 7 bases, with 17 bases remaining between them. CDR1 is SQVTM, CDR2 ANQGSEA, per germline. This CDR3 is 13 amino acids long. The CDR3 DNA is TGCAGCGTTGGCGGGACGCCCTCGGGAGAGCAGTACTTC. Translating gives CSVGGTPSGEQYF.

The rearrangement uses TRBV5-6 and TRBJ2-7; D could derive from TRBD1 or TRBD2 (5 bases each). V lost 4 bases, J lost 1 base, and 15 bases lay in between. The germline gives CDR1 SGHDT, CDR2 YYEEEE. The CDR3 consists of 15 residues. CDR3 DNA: TGTGCCAGCAGCCAGAAGCCGGGACCTTCCTACGAGCAGTACTTC. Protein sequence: CASSQKPGPSYEQYF. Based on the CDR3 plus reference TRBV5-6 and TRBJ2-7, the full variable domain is DAGVTQSPTHLIKTRGQQVTLRCSPKSGHDTVSWYQQALGQGPQFIFQYYEEEERQRGNFPDRFSGHQFPNYSSELNVNALLLGDSALYLCASSQKPGPSYEQYFGPGTRLTVT.

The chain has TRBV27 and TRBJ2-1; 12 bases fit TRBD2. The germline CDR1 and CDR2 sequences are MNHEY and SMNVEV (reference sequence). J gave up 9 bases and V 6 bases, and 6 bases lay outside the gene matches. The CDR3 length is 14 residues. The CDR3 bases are TGTGCCAGCAGCGCACGGACTAGCGGGATTGAGCAGTTCTTC. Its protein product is CASSARTSGIEQFF.

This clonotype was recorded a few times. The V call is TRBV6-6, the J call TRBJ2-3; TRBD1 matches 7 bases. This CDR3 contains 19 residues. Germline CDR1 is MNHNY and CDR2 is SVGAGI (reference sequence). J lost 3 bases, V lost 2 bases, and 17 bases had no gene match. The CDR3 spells CASSYGQGVGPGRTDTQYF. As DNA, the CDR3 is TGTGCCAGCAGTTACGGGCAGGGGGTAGGGCCGGGTAGGACAGATACGCAGTATTTT.

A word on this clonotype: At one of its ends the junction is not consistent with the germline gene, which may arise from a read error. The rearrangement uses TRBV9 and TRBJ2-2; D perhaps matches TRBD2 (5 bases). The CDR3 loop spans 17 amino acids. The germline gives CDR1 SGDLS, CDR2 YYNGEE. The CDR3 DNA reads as TGTGCCAGCAGTACCGCAGGTCAAGGGTCACCAACCGGGGAGCCGTTTTTT. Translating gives CASSTAGQGSPTGEPFF.

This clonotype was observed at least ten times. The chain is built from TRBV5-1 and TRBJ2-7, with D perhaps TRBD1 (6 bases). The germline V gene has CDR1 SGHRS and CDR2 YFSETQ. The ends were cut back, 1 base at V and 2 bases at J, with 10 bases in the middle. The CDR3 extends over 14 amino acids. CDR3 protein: CASSLLGATYEQYF. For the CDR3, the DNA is TGCGCCAGCAGCTTGCTGGGGGCAACCTACGAGCAGTACTTC. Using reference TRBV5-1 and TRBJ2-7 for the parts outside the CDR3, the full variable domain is KAGVTQTPRYLIKTRGQQVTLSCSPISGHRSVSWYQQTPGQGLQFLFEYFSETQRNKGNFPGRFSGRQFSNSRSEMNVSTLELGDSALYLCASSLLGATYEQYFGPGTRLTVT.

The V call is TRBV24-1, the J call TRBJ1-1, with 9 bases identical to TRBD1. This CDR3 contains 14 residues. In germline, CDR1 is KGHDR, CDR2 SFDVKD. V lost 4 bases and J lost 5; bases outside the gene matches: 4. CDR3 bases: TGTGCCACCAGTGACCCAGGACAGGGGACTGAAGCTTTCTTT. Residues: CATSDPGQGTEAFF.

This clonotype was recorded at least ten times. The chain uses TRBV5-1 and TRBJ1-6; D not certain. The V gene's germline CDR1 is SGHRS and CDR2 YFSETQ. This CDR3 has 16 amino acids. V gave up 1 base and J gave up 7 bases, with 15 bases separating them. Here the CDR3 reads CASSLTDGLSNSPLHF. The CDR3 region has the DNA TGCGCCAGCAGCTTGACCGACGGGTTAAGCAATTCACCCCTCCACTTT.

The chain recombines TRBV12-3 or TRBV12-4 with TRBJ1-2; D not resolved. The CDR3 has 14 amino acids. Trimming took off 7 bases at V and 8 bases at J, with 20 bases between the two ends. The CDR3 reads CASTLSGRSGGYTF. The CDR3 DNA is TGTGCCAGCACCCTTAGTGGGCGCTCCGGCGGCTACACCTTC.

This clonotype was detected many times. This CDR3 reads CASSEGLAGPYNEQFF. As DNA, the CDR3 is TGTGCCAGCAGCGAAGGACTAGCGGGGCCCTACAATGAGCAGTTCTTC. The chain joins TRBV11-2 to TRBJ2-1; TRBD2 agrees at 12 bases. This CDR3 spans 16 amino acids. Germline CDR1 SGHAT, CDR2 FQNNGV. Losses at the gene ends were 5 bases for V and 2 bases for J; bases not matched to a gene: 4. Full variable domain (rest looked up from reference TRBV11-2 and TRBJ2-1): EAGVAQSPRYKIIEKRQSVAFWCNPISGHATLYWYQQILGQGPKLLIQFQNNGVVDDSQLPKDRFSAERLKGVDSTLKIQPAKLEDSAVYLCASSEGLAGPYNEQFFGPGTRLTVL.

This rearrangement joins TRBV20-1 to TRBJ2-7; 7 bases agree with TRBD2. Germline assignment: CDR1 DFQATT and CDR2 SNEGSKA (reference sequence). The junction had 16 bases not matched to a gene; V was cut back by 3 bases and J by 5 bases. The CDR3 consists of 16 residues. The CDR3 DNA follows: TGCAGTGCTAGTGCCCCCCCGGCGGGAGTGTCTAACGAGCAGTACTTC. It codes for CSASAPPAGVSNEQYF.

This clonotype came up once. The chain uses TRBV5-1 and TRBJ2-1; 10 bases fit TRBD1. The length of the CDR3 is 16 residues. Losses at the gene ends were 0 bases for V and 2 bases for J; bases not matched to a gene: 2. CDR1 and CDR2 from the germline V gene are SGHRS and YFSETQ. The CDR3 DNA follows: TGCGCCAGCAGCTTGGGACAGGGGGCCACCTACAATGAGCAGTTCTTC. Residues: CASSLGQGATYNEQFF. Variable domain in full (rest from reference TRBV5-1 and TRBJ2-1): KAGVTQTPRYLIKTRGQQVTLSCSPISGHRSVSWYQQTPGQGLQFLFEYFSETQRNKGNFPGRFSGRQFSNSRSEMNVSTLELGDSALYLCASSLGQGATYNEQFFGPGTRLTVL.

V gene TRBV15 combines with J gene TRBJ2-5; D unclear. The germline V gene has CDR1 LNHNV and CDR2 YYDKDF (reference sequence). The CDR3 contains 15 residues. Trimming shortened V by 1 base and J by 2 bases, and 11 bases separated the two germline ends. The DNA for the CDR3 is TGTGCCACCAGCAGAGGAGCAAGGGAACAAGAGACCCAGTACTTC. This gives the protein CATSRGAREQETQYF.